This TCR beta chain was sequenced during a study of Graves' ophthalmopathy and Graves' hyperthyroidism. Study-wide background: At the time of initial diagnosis and before any treatment, peripheral blood was collected.

RNA transcripts yielded amplified TCR beta CDR3 regions. HTBI primers primed a first-round RT-PCR, and a second-round multiplex PCR followed. TCRdb fed the multiplex PCR reads into MiXCR, producing one record per CDR3 protein. The top ten hold 44% of the sample, which has almost 750,000 distinct CDR3 sequences, 40% seen once. Overall study findings and caveats: Most thyroid-expanded clonotypes exceeding 0.001 frequency were also found in blood.

CDR1 SNHLY and CDR2 FYNNEI come from the germline V gene. Trimming took 7 bases from V and 6 from J, leaving 6 bases between them. The CDR3 extends over 10 amino acids. What supplied the PBMCs was about 9.1 ml of fresh peripheral blood. This clonotype has ten or more counts. Its cognate antigen is unknown. The rearrangement links TRBV2 to TRBJ1-1, with unresolved D. This TCR came from an adult man with Graves' ophthalmopathy. Material for sequencing was peripheral blood. CDR3 residues: CASNGAEAFF. The DNA for the CDR3 is TGTGCCAGCAACGGGGCTGAAGCTTTCTTT. The whole variable domain, remainder taken from reference TRBV2 and TRBJ1-1, is EPEVTQTPSHQVTQMGQEVILRCVPISNHLYFYWYRQILGQKVEFLVSFYNNEISEKSEIFDDQFSVERPDGSNFTLKIRSTKLEDSAMYFCASNGAEAFFGQGTRLTVV.